This T cell receptor beta chain was identified in a study of control samples from healthy donors and cancer patients. The germline V and J ends were trimmed by 6 bases and 9 bases, with 12 bases remaining between them. This CDR3 has 12 amino acids. Produced via immunoSEQ multiplex PCR; TCRdb's table is partial and in-frame only. The sample records around 110,000 clones, around 91% being singletons. The receptor comes from a woman between 50 and 59 years old with colorectal cancer. V gene TRBV12-3 or TRBV12-4 combines with J gene TRBJ2-1; possibly TRBD1 for D (6 bases). Source material: PBMCs. This chain's CDR3 is CASRSGDGEQFF. CDR3 DNA: TGTGCCAGCAGGTCAGGGGATGGTGAGCAGTTCTTC.